The 5 T cell receptor beta chains below come from one sample, sequenced in a study of T-cell reconstitution after alpha-beta-depleted transplantation in children. Molecular barcoding with unique molecular identifiers was used for the TCRbeta library. TCRdb reanalysed the PCR reads using MiXCR and keeps one entry per CDR3 protein. The sample gives approximately 500,000 distinct CDR3 sequences, 10% to 13% of which show up once; roughly 2% is in the top ten. The sample was PBMCs, taken before TCRalphabeta/CD19-depleted stem cell transplant. These receptors were collected from a child under 10 years old with inherited bone marrow failure, due to receive a stem cell transplant.

There are many counts of this clonotype. The chain couples TRBV7-2 to TRBJ1-2, with TRBD1 identical over 7 bases. Trimming at V came to 5 bases and at J to 0 bases, leaving 12 bases not matched to a gene. Germline V gene sequence: CDR1 SGHTA, CDR2 FQGNSA. The CDR3 runs to 17 residues. The CDR3 region is CASSPIGQVKSNYGYTF. DNA for the CDR3: TGTGCCAGCAGCCCCATAGGACAGGTGAAGTCTAACTATGGCTACACCTTC. Looking up the rest from reference TRBV7-2 and TRBJ1-2 gives the full variable domain: GAGVSQSPSNKVTEKGKDVELRCDPISGHTALYWYRQSLGQGLEFLIYFQGNSAPDKSGLPSDRFSAERTGGSVSTLTIQRTQQEDSAVYLCASSPIGQVKSNYGYTFGSGTRLTVV.

This clonotype was seen repeatedly, ten times or more. V and J are TRBV20-1 and TRBJ2-3; D possibly uses TRBD1 or TRBD2 (6 bases each). V was trimmed by 3 bases and J by 0 bases, leaving 10 bases between them. The germline CDR1 and CDR2 sequences are DFQATT and SNEGSKA (reference sequence). The CDR3 has 14 amino acids. CDR3 region: CSASTGASTDTQYF. CDR3 bases: TGCAGTGCTAGTACGGGGGCGAGCACAGATACGCAGTATTTT.

This clonotype was counted at least ten times. CDR3 sequence: CASSRKGPGEQFF. The CDR3 coding sequence is TGTGCCAGCAGTCGCAAGGGCCCTGGTGAGCAGTTCTTC. The chain links TRBV6-2 or TRBV6-3 to TRBJ2-1, with D unclear. Per the germline V gene, CDR1 is MNHEY and CDR2 is SVGEGT. This CDR3 spans 13 amino acids. V dropped 5 bases and J dropped 9 bases, with 14 bases sitting between them.

This clonotype occurred a few times. J is TRBJ2-2 and V is TRBV9, with no clear D. Trimming stripped 0 bases from V and 0 bases from J, with 9 bases between. The length of the CDR3 is 16 residues. The germline V gene has CDR1 SGDLS and CDR2 YYNGEE. The CDR3 is CASSVDLGPNTGELFF. CDR3 DNA: TGTGCCAGCAGCGTAGATCTAGGCCCGAACACCGGGGAGCTGTTTTTT.

This clonotype was picked up a small number of times. The chain carries TRBV28 and TRBJ1-2, with 10 nucleotides matching TRBD1. The CDR3 loop spans 16 amino acids. CDR1 MDHEN and CDR2 SYDVKM come from the germline V gene. Trimming at V came to 2 bases and at J to 8 bases, leaving 11 bases not matched to a gene. CDR3 in DNA: TGTGCCAGCAGTTTACTATCCGAGACAGGGGGCGCGGGCTACACCTTC. Translated: CASSLLSETGGAGYTF.